The next 19 T cell receptor beta chains were all read from a single sample in a study of blood T cell repertoires in COVID-19. Generated by immunoSEQ multiplex PCR, the TCRdb table keeps only in-frame clones and is missing some. The sample yields about 310,000 clones, approximately 89% seen once. The sequencing input was PBMCs or T cells enriched from blood (not recorded which). Every receptor here comes from a woman between 35 and 50 years old who had recovered from COVID-19.

V and J are TRBV5-1 and TRBJ2-1; D gene uncertain. Per germline, CDR1 SGHRS and CDR2 YFSETQ. V was pared by 2 bases and J by 9 bases, with 12 bases between. The CDR3 extends over 13 amino acids. The CDR3 protein is CASSFRVAGEQFF. The CDR3 region has the DNA TGCGCCAGCAGCTTCCGCGTGGCAGGTGAGCAGTTCTTC.

The V call is TRBV24-1, the J call TRBJ2-1; 14 bases are shared with TRBD2. The CDR3 consists of 18 residues. CDR1 KGHDR and CDR2 SFDVKD come from the germline V gene. After removal of 11 bases from V and 0 bases from J, the junction contained 11 bases not matched to a gene. The CDR3 reads CAIPGLAGEGSSYNEQFF. CDR3 DNA: TGTGCCATCCCGGGACTAGCGGGAGAAGGGAGCTCCTACAATGAGCAGTTCTTC.

V usage is TRBV24-1 and J usage is TRBJ2-1; 8 nucleotides align to TRBD2. CDR1 is KGHDR and CDR2 is SFDVKD in the germline V gene. The length of the CDR3 is 15 residues. Germline trimming cut 8 bases from V and 1 base from J; bases unmatched to any gene: 6. CDR3 protein: CATTAGGQSYNEQFF. The DNA of the CDR3 is TGTGCCACCACCGCGGGGGGCCAGTCCTACAATGAGCAGTTCTTC.

The chain has TRBV4-1 and TRBJ1-2; D is possibly TRBD1 (6 bases). V gave up 8 bases and J gave up 5 bases, with 15 bases separating them. CDR1 and CDR2 (germline): MGHRA, YSYEKL. This CDR3 is built from 13 residues. This chain's CDR3 is CASGGEGGYGYTF. CDR3 bases: TGCGCCAGCGGCGGGGAGGGGGGGTATGGCTACACCTTC.

The chain has TRBV9 and TRBJ1-1; D may be TRBD1 (6 bases). Per germline, CDR1 SGDLS and CDR2 YYNGEE. The CDR3 sequence is 13 residues long. Trimming took off 4 bases at V and 6 bases at J, with 13 bases between the two ends. CDR3 DNA: TGTGCCAGCAGCATAACAGGGATGTCTGAAGCTTTCTTT. Translation gives CASSITGMSEAFF. The full variable domain, in which reference TRBV9 and TRBJ1-1 provide the parts outside the CDR3, is DSGVTQTPKHLITATGQRVTLRCSPRSGDLSVYWYQQSLDQGLQFLIQYYNGEERAKGNILERFSAQQFPDLHSELNLSSLELGDSALYFCASSITGMSEAFFGQGTRLTVV.

The J gene is TRBJ2-1, the V gene TRBV23-1; TRBD1 might be the D (6 bases). TRBV23-1 is designated an ORF whose function remains uncertain. The CDR3 sequence is 17 residues long. V was trimmed by 4 bases and J by 8 bases, leaving 24 bases between them. The CDR3 DNA reads as TGCGCCAGCAGTCCAAAATATACAGGGCCCCAAGTGGATGAGCAGTTCTTC. Its protein is CASSPKYTGPQVDEQFF.

The chain couples TRBV4-3 to TRBJ1-1; 7 bases align to TRBD1. There are 13 residues in the CDR3. Losses at the gene ends were 2 bases for V and 8 bases for J; bases not matched to a gene: 5. Germline lookup yields CDR1 LGHNA and CDR2 YSLEER. The CDR3 here is CASSQKQGSEAFF. CDR3 sequence (DNA): TGCGCCAGCAGCCAAAAACAGGGGAGCGAAGCTTTCTTT.

J is TRBJ1-2 and V is TRBV28; D is unresolved. Trimming took 5 bases from V and 8 from J, leaving 21 bases between them. CDR1 and CDR2 (germline): MDHEN, SYDVKM. The length of the CDR3 is 15 residues. The CDR3 nucleotides are TGTGCCAGCAGTCCCTCTACCGGGTCTCAAACCGGCTACACCTTC. Amino acid sequence: CASSPSTGSQTGYTF.

The V gene is TRBV15, the J gene TRBJ2-4; D possibly corresponds to TRBD1 (5 bases). Germline loops: CDR1 LNHNV, CDR2 YYDKDF (reference sequence). V was pared by 2 bases and J by 9 bases, with 11 bases between. The CDR3 loop spans 13 amino acids. CDR3 sequence: CATSRPSGRIQYF. CDR3 DNA sequence: TGTGCCACCAGCAGACCCTCAGGGCGCATTCAGTACTTC.

This chain uses TRBV27 with TRBJ2-7; no clear D. This CDR3 is built from 12 residues. In germline, CDR1 is MNHEY, CDR2 SMNVEV (reference sequence). V was shortened by 3 bases and J by 5 bases, with 8 bases between the two germline ends. CDR3 residues: CASSFIGDEQYF. Written as DNA, the CDR3 is TGTGCCAGCAGTTTCATCGGAGACGAGCAGTACTTC.

V usage is TRBV6-5 and J usage is TRBJ2-5; TRBD2 is a possible D gene (5 bases). Between the trimmed V and J ends, which lost 2 bases and 7 bases, there was a span of 11 bases. Germline V gene lookup returns CDR1 MNHEY and CDR2 SVGAGI. The CDR3 loop spans 13 amino acids. CDR3 DNA sequence: TGTGCCAGCAGTTACGTCGGGGAAGGGACCCAGTACTTC. This sequence encodes CASSYVGEGTQYF.

The genes are TRBV28 and TRBJ1-5, with TRBD1 as a possible D gene (5 bases). Germline loops: CDR1 MDHEN, CDR2 SYDVKM. Trimming pared 7 bases from V and 2 bases from J, leaving 15 bases between. This CDR3 region has 15 residues. The chain's CDR3 is CASTPRGGRNQPQHF. CDR3 sequence (DNA): TGTGCCAGCACCCCCCGCGGGGGTCGCAATCAGCCCCAGCATTTT.

The V and J genes are TRBV24-1 and TRBJ2-2; 8 nucleotides line up with TRBD1. The CDR3 has 21 amino acids. Germline values: CDR1 KGHDR, CDR2 SFDVKD. V was clipped by 1 base and J by 3 bases; unmatched bases: 18. The CDR3 reads CATSDFIEGGRGPIDTGELFF. The CDR3 region has the DNA TGTGCCACCAGTGATTTCATTGAAGGGGGCAGGGGGCCTATCGACACCGGGGAGCTGTTTTTT.

The rearrangement joins TRBV5-1 to TRBJ2-1, with 9 bases lining up with TRBD2. The CDR3 is 15 residues long. CDR1 and CDR2 from the germline V gene are SGHRS and YFSETQ. J was trimmed by 5 bases and V by 4 bases; bases with no gene match: 7. The CDR3 DNA is TGCGCCAGCAGCCCCGGACTAGCGAGGGACAATGAGCAGTTCTTC. This codes for CASSPGLARDNEQFF.

The chain links TRBV11-3 to TRBJ1-1; D gene unclear. CDR1 and CDR2 (germline): SGHNT, YENEEA. The germline V and J ends were trimmed by 1 base and 5 bases, with 5 bases remaining between them. The CDR3 extends over 12 amino acids. The CDR3 loop reads CASSLVSTEAFF. The CDR3 bases are TGTGCCAGCAGCTTAGTGAGTACTGAAGCTTTCTTT.

V is TRBV19 and J is TRBJ1-4; 9 nucleotides agree with TRBD1. CDR3 size: 16 residues. Germline CDR1 is LNHDA and CDR2 is SQIVND (reference sequence). Germline trimming cut 6 bases from V and 6 bases from J; bases unmatched to any gene: 11. Here the CDR3 reads CASRTLLGQGDEKLFF. The CDR3, as DNA: TGTGCCAGTAGGACCCTGTTGGGACAGGGCGATGAAAAACTGTTTTTT.

The CDR3 protein is CAFLDRPYGYTF. Here the CDR3 DNA reads TGTGCCTTTCTTGACAGACCCTATGGCTACACCTTC. This chain uses TRBV30 with TRBJ1-2; tentatively, D is TRBD1 (5 bases). Between the trimmed V and J ends, which lost 7 bases and 4 bases, there was a span of 13 bases. Per the germline V gene, CDR1 is GTSNPN and CDR2 is SVGIG (reference sequence). This CDR3 comprises 12 residues.

CDR3 loop: CASSLGQGVGEQFF. The CDR3 coding sequence is TGTGCCAGCAGCTTGGGACAGGGGGTGGGTGAGCAGTTCTTC. V is TRBV11-3 and J is TRBJ2-1; 11 bases align to TRBD1. This CDR3 region has 14 residues. V gave up 3 bases and J gave up 9 bases; unmatched junction bases: 4. CDR1 and CDR2 (germline): SGHNT, YENEEA.

The rearrangement uses TRBV18 and TRBJ2-2, with 8 bases lining up with TRBD2. There are 16 residues in the CDR3. Germline V CDR1 and CDR2: KGHSH, LQKENI. Trimming removed 3 bases from V and 5 bases from J; junction bases left unmatched: 8. CDR3 amino acids: CASSPSGSGITGELFF. CDR3 DNA sequence: TGTGCCAGCTCACCCTCTGGTAGCGGGATTACCGGGGAGCTGTTTTTT. Together with reference TRBV18 and TRBJ2-2, the CDR3 gives the full variable domain: NAGVMQNPRHLVRRRGQEARLRCSPMKGHSHVYWYRQLPEEGLKFMVYLQKENIIDESGMPKERFSAEFPKEGPSILRIQQVVRGDSAAYFCASSPSGSGITGELFFGEGSRLTVL.